The 18 T cell receptor beta chains below were found in one sample sequenced in a study of molecular identifiers for immune sequencing clone quantification. TCRdb reanalysed the PCR reads using MiXCR and keeps one entry per CDR3 protein. This table holds roughly 90,000 distinct CDR3 sequences, around 25% found once. Source material: naive CD8+ T cells from blood, with Jurkat cell RNA spiked in. Subset indicated: FACS-sorted CD8+CD4-CCR7+CD45RA+ naive T cells. All receptors derive from a human donor in good health. Some libraries in this study had Jurkat cell RNA spiked in.

At least ten counts were recorded for this clonotype. The chain has TRBV5-4 and TRBJ2-3, with TRBD2 matching over 12 bases. Germline trimming cut 4 bases from V and 0 bases from J; bases unmatched to any gene: 6. Germline V CDR1 and CDR2: SGHNT, YYREEE (reference sequence). This CDR3 contains 17 residues. CDR3 sequence (DNA): TGTGCCAGCAGCCCTTGGACTAGCGGGGCTAGCACAGATACGCAGTATTTT. Protein product: CASSPWTSGASTDTQYF.

This clonotype was detected only a few times. The rearrangement joins TRBV2 to TRBJ2-1; no definite D call. Trimming stripped 4 bases from V and 1 base from J, with 14 bases between. The CDR3 runs 16 residues. Germline V CDR1 and CDR2: SNHLY, FYNNEI. The DNA of the CDR3 is TGTGCCAGCAGTGGTGCCGACCATATATCCTACAATGAGCAGTTCTTC. Protein sequence: CASSGADHISYNEQFF. Based on the CDR3 plus reference TRBV2 and TRBJ2-1, the full variable domain is EPEVTQTPSHQVTQMGQEVILRCVPISNHLYFYWYRQILGQKVEFLVSFYNNEISEKSEIFDDQFSVERPDGSNFTLKIRSTKLEDSAMYFCASSGADHISYNEQFFGPGTRLTVL.

This clonotype was picked up a small number of times. The rearrangement uses TRBV20-1 and TRBJ2-2, with TRBD2 identical over 9 bases. The CDR3 is made up of 15 amino acids. V dropped 3 bases and J dropped 8; count of bases not matched to a gene: 10. Germline CDR1 reads DFQATT; CDR2 reads SNEGSKA (reference sequence). The CDR3 coding sequence is TGCAGTGCTAGGCTGGCGGGAGGGCCCACTGGGGAGCTGTTTTTT. This encodes CSARLAGGPTGELFF.

This clonotype was detected only a few times. The gene calls are TRBV4-1 and TRBJ2-1; D is unclear. In germline, CDR1 is MGHRA, CDR2 YSYEKL. The V and J ends lost 1 base and 8 bases respectively, with 3 bases between them. CDR3 length: 11 amino acids. This CDR3 reads CASSQGDEQFF. The CDR3 nucleotides read TGCGCCAGCAGCCAAGGCGATGAGCAGTTCTTC.

The chain recombines TRBV12-3 or TRBV12-4 with TRBJ1-1, with D tentatively TRBD1 (5 bases). Deletions cut 0 bases from V and 11 bases from J, with 13 bases between. CDR3 size: 13 residues. The CDR3 sequence is CASSLATGRGAFF. CDR3 nucleotides: TGTGCCAGCAGTTTAGCCACAGGTCGGGGGGCTTTCTTT.

The rearrangement uses TRBV7-9 and TRBJ1-1, with D possibly TRBD1 on 6 matching bases. The germline CDR1 and CDR2 sequences are SEHNR and FQNEAQ (reference sequence). The CDR3 extends over 14 amino acids. Trimming pared 5 bases from V and 4 bases from J, leaving 14 bases between. The CDR3 reads CASSAGQSITEAFF. The CDR3 DNA is TGTGCCAGCAGCGCCGGACAGAGTATCACTGAAGCTTTCTTT.

Turning to this clonotype: The CDR3 does not close with the conserved phenylalanine or tryptophan, likely indicating a read error. This chain joins TRBV12-5 and TRBJ2-3, with TRBD1 matching 11 bases. The CDR3 sequence is 14 residues long. Germline values: CDR1 LGHNT, CDR2 FRNRAP. Losses at the gene ends were 5 bases for V and 6 bases for J; bases not matched to a gene: 4. The CDR3 loop reads CASGLGQGADTQYL. The CDR3 region has the DNA TGTGCTAGTGGTCTCGGACAGGGGGCCGATACGCAGTATCTT.

This clonotype has at least ten counts. The genes are TRBV7-2 and TRBJ2-1, with 14 bases that match TRBD2. From germline, CDR1 is SGHTA and CDR2 FQGNSA. V shed 4 bases and J 7 bases; nucleotides not matched to a gene: 3. The CDR3 sequence is 15 residues long. In DNA form, the CDR3 reads TGTGCCAGCAGCTCGGGACTAGCGGGGGTTAATGAGCAGTTCTTC. Protein product: CASSSGLAGVNEQFF.

This clonotype has ten or more counts. The chain is built from TRBV6-2 or TRBV6-3 and TRBJ2-7, with D unclear. The germline V and J ends were trimmed by 3 bases and 1 base, with 16 bases remaining between them. In germline, CDR1 is MNHEY, CDR2 SVGEGT. This CDR3 spans 16 amino acids. CDR3: CASSYGVNELSYEQYF. The DNA for the CDR3 is TGTGCCAGCAGTTATGGTGTCAATGAACTATCCTACGAGCAGTACTTC.

V is TRBV12-3 or TRBV12-4 and J is TRBJ2-3; D unclear. This CDR3 spans 13 amino acids. Between the trimmed V and J ends, which lost 3 bases and 4 bases, there was a span of 8 bases. The CDR3 sequence: CASSFNGPDTQYF. The CDR3 nucleotides read TGTGCCAGCAGTTTCAACGGGCCAGATACGCAGTATTTT.

There are a few counts of this clonotype. This rearrangement joins TRBV12-3 or TRBV12-4 to TRBJ2-1; no clear D. V was pared by 7 bases and J by 8 bases, with 15 bases between. The CDR3 spans 13 residues. The CDR3: CASIGPWRDEQFF. CDR3 in DNA: TGTGCCAGCATTGGGCCCTGGCGCGATGAGCAGTTCTTC.

This clonotype was seen once. Possible read error: a much larger clone is one base away. Without the conserved terminal phenylalanine or tryptophan, this CDR3 likely stems from a read error. This chain joins TRBV25-1 and TRBJ2-3; the match to TRBD1 covers 7 bases. Germline V gene sequence: CDR1 MGHDK, CDR2 SYGVNS. V dropped 3 bases and J dropped 2; count of bases not matched to a gene: 8. The CDR3 covers 16 residues. The CDR3 protein is CASSDITGVFTDTQYL. CDR3 in DNA: TGTGCCAGCAGTGATATAACAGGGGTCTTCACAGATACGCAGTATCTT.

This clonotype was recorded only once. A much larger clone differs from this one at a single base, so this may be a read error. The missing conserved phenylalanine or tryptophan at the end of this CDR3 makes a read error likely. This sequence joins TRBV7-9 and TRBJ2-3; D is ambiguous. V was cut by 1 base and J by 4 bases, with 12 bases left in between. The CDR3 covers 15 residues. CDR1 SEHNR and CDR2 FQNEAQ come from the germline V gene (reference sequence). The CDR3 nucleotides read TGTGCCAGCAGCTTAGTCGGTGCGTTGCCAGATACGCAGTATTCT. This codes for CASSLVGALPDTQYS.

As regards this clonotype: Relative to the germline gene, one junction end is altered; a read error may explain this. V usage is TRBV7-9 and J usage is TRBJ2-5, with 7 bases aligning to TRBD2. Germline CDR1 SEHNR, CDR2 FQNEAQ (reference sequence). The CDR3 totals 13 residues. In nucleotides, the CDR3 is TGTGTCAGCAGACTAGGGACTAAAGAGACCCAGTACTTC. It yields the protein CVSRLGTKETQYF. Full variable domain (rest looked up from reference TRBV7-9 and TRBJ2-5): DTGVSQNPRHKITKRGQNVTFRCDPISEHNRLYWYRQTLGQGPEFLTYFQNEAQLEKSRLLSDRFSAERPKGSFSTLEIQRTEQGDSAMYLCVSRLGTKETQYFGPGTRLLVL.

This clonotype was observed a few times. The V gene is TRBV29-1, the J gene TRBJ2-7; D is unclear. The CDR3 contains 11 residues. Trimming took 3 bases from V and 4 from J, leaving 7 bases between them. Germline V gene lookup returns CDR1 SQVTM and CDR2 ANQGSEA. The chain's CDR3 is CSVDDRYEQYF. CDR3 sequence (DNA): TGCAGCGTTGATGACCGTTACGAGCAGTACTTC.

This clonotype was counted between two and nine times. The genes are TRBV24-1 and TRBJ2-6; no reliable D call. This CDR3 has 17 residues. Germline V gene data show CDR1 as KGHDR and CDR2 as SFDVKD. V lost 4 bases and J lost 4, with 16 bases in between. The DNA of the CDR3 is TGTGCCACCAGTGACAGGCACCACACGTTCGGGGCCAACGTCCTGACTTTC. Protein sequence: CATSDRHHTFGANVLTF.

The rearrangement uses TRBV7-9 and TRBJ2-1, with TRBD2 matching over 8 bases. The CDR3 has 13 amino acids. Trimming at V came to 9 bases and at J to 7 bases, leaving 8 bases not matched to a gene. Germline CDR1 reads SEHNR; CDR2 reads FQNEAQ (reference sequence). The CDR3: CASTGTSGNEQFF. The CDR3 DNA reads as TGTGCCAGTACCGGGACTAGTGGAAATGAGCAGTTCTTC.

This clonotype has a count of ten or more. The chain recombines TRBV20-1 with TRBJ2-3; 11 nucleotides line up with TRBD2. Germline values: CDR1 DFQATT, CDR2 SNEGSKA (reference sequence). The CDR3 is 14 amino acids. V was clipped by 5 bases and J by 4 bases; unmatched bases: 5. In DNA, the CDR3 is TGCAGTGCTTTTCGTAGCGGGGGGGCAGATACGCAGTATTTT. Translation gives CSAFRSGGADTQYF.